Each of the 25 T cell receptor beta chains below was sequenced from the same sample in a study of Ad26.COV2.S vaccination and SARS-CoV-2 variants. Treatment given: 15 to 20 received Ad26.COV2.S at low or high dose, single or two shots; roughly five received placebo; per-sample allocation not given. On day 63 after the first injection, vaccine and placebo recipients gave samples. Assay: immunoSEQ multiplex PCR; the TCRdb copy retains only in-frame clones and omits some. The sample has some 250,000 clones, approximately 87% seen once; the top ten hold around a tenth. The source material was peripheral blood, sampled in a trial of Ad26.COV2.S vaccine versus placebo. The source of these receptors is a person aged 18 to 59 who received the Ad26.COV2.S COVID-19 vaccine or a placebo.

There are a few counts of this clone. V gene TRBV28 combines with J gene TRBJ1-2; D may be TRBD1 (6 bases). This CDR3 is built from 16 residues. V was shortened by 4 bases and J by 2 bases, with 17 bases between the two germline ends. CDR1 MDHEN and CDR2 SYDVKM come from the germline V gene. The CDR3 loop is CASSSSGGTLNYGYTF. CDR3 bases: TGTGCCAGCAGTTCCTCCGGGGGCACCTTAAACTATGGCTACACCTTC.

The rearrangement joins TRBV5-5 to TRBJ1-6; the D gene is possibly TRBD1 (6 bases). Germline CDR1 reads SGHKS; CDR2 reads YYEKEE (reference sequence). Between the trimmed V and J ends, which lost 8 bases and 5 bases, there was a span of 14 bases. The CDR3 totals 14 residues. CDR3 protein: CARTGTQNNSPLHF. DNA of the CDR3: TGTGCCAGAACCGGGACACAAAATAATTCACCCCTCCACTTT.

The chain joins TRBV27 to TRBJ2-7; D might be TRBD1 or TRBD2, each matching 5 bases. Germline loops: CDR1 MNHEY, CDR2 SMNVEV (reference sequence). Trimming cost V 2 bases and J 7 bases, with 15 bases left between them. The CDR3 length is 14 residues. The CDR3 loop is CASSLGLATGEQYF. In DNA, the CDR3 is TGTGCCAGCAGTTTAGGGCTAGCTACAGGAGAGCAGTACTTC.

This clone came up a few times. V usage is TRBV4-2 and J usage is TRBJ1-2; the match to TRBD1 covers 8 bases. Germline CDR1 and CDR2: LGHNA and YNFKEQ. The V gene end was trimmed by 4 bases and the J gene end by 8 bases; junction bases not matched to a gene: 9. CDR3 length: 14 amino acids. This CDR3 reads CASSPGGAGGGYTF. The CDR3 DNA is TGTGCCAGCAGCCCCGGGGGGGCAGGGGGCGGCTACACCTTC.

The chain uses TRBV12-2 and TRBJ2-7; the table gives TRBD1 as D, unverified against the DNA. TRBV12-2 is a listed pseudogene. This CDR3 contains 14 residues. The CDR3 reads CASRLGRESYEQYF. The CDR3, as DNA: TGTGCAAGTCGCTTAGGCAGGGAATCCTACGAGCAGTACTTC.

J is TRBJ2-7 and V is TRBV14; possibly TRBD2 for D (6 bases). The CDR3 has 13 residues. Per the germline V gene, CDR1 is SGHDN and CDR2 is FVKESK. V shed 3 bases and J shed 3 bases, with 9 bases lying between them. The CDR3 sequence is CASSQRGLYEQYF. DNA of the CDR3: TGTGCCAGCAGCCAGAGGGGACTCTACGAGCAGTACTTC.

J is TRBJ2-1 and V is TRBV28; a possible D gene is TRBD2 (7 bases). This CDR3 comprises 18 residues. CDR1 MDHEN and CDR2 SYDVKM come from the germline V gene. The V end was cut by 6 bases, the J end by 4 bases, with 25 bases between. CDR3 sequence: CASSKVTGGSFLYNEQFF. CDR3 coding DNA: TGTGCCAGCAGCAAAGTCACGGGGGGCTCCTTCTTGTACAATGAGCAGTTCTTC.

The CDR3 nucleotides read TGTGCCAGCAGTTCCTATACAGGGGCTAGCAATCAGCCCCAGCATTTT. Translation: CASSSYTGASNQPQHF. The chain combines TRBV6-2 or TRBV6-3 with TRBJ1-5, with 7 bases fitting TRBD1. CDR1 and CDR2 (germline): MNHEY, SVGEGT. The ends lost 4 bases at V and 0 bases at J; junction bases unmatched: 6. The CDR3 consists of 16 residues.

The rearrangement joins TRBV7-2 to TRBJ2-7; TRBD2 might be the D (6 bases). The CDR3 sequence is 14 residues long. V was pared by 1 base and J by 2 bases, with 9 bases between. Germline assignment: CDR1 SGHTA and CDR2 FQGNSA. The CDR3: CASSLEEGTYEQYF. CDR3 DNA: TGTGCCAGCAGCTTAGAGGAGGGTACCTACGAGCAGTACTTC.

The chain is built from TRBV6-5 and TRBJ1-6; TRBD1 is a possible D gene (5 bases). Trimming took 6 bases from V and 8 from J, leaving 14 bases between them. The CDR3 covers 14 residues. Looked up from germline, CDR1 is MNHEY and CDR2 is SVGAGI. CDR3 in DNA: TGTGCCAGCAGCCAGGCTACAGGTTATTCACCCCTCCACTTT. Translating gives CASSQATGYSPLHF.

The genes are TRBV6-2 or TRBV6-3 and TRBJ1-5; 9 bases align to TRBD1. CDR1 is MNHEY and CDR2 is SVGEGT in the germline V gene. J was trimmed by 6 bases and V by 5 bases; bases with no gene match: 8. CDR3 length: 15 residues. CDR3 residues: CASSRLQGAGQPQHF. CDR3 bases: TGTGCCAGCAGTCGGTTACAGGGGGCAGGTCAGCCCCAGCATTTT.

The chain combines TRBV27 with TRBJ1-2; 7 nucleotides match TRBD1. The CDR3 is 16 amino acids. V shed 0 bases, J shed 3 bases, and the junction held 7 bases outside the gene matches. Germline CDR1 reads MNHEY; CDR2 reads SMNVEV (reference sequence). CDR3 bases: TGTGCCAGCAGTTTATCAGGGCAGGGGGTTCACTATGGCTACACCTTC. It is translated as CASSLSGQGVHYGYTF.

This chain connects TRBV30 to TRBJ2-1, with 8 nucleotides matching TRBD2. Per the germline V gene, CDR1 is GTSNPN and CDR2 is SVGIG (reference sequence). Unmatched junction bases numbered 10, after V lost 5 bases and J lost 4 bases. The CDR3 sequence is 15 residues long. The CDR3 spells CAWGPPSGGYNEQFF. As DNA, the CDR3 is TGTGCCTGGGGCCCCCCCAGCGGGGGATACAATGAGCAGTTCTTC.

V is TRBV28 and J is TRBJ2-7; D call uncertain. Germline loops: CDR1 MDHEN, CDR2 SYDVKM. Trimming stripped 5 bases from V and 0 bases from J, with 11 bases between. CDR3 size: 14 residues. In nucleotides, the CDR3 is TGTGCCAGCAGTCTCAGACGGACCTCCTACGAGCAGTACTTC. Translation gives CASSLRRTSYEQYF.

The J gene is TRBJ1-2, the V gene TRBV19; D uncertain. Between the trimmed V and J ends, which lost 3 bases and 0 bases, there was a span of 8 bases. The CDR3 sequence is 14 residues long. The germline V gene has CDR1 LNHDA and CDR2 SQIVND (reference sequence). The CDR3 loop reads CASSIGYSNYGYTF. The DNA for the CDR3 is TGTGCCAGTAGTATCGGGTACTCTAACTATGGCTACACCTTC.

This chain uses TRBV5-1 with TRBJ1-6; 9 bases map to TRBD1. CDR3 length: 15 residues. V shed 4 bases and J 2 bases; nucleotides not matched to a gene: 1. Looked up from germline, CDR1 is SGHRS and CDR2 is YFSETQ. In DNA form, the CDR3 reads TGCGCCAGCAGCAGGGACAGGGCCTATAATTCACCCCTCCACTTT. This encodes CASSRDRAYNSPLHF.

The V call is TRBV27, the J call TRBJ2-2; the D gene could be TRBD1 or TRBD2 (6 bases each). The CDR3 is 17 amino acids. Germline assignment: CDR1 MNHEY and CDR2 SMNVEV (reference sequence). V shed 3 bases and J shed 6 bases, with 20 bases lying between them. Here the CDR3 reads CASSLSTRGGLPGELFF. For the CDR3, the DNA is TGTGCCAGCAGTTTGTCTACTAGAGGGGGGCTTCCCGGGGAGCTGTTTTTT.

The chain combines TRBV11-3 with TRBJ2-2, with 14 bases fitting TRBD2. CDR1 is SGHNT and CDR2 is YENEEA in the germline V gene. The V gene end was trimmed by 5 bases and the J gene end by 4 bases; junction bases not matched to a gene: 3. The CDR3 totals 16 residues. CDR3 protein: CASSPGLAGVTGELFF. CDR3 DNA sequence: TGTGCCAGCAGCCCGGGACTAGCGGGAGTCACCGGGGAGCTGTTTTTT.

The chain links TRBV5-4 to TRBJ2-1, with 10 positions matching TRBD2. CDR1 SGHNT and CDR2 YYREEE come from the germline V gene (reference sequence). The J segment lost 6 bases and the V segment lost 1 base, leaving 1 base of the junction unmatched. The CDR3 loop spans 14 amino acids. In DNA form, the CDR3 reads TGTGCCAGCAGCTTGCCTAGCGGGAGCAATGAGCAGTTCTTC. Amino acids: CASSLPSGSNEQFF. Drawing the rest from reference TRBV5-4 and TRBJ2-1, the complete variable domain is ETGVTQSPTHLIKTRGQQVTLRCSSQSGHNTVSWYQQALGQGPQFIFQYYREEENGRGNFPPRFSGLQFPNYSSELNVNALELDDSALYLCASSLPSGSNEQFFGPGTRLTVL.

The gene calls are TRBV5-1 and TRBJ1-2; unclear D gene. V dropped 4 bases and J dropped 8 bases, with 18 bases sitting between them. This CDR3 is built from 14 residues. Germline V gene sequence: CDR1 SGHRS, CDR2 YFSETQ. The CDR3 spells CASSQDYGDFGYTF. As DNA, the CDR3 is TGCGCCAGCAGCCAGGACTATGGGGATTTCGGCTACACCTTC.

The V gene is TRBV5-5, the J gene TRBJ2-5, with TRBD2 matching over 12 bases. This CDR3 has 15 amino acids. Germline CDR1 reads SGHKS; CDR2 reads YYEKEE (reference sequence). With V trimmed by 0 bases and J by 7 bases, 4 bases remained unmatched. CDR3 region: CASSLGLAGVGTQYF. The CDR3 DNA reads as TGTGCCAGCAGCTTGGGACTAGCGGGGGTGGGGACCCAGTACTTC.

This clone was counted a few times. The CDR3 DNA sequence: TGTGCCAGCAGCCAACAAAATGGGAATTCACCCCTCCACTTT. This sequence encodes CASSQQNGNSPLHF. The V and J genes are TRBV4-2 and TRBJ1-6; D not certain. The CDR3 sequence is 14 residues long. Germline CDR1 LGHNA, CDR2 YNFKEQ. Deletions cut 2 bases from V and 7 bases from J, with 9 bases between.

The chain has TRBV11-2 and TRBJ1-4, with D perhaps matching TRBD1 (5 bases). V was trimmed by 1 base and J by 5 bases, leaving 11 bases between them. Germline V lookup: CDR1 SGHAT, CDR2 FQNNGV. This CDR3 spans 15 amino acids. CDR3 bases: TGTGCCAGCAGCTTAGTGTTTGGGACCAATGAAAAACTGTTTTTT. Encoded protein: CASSLVFGTNEKLFF.

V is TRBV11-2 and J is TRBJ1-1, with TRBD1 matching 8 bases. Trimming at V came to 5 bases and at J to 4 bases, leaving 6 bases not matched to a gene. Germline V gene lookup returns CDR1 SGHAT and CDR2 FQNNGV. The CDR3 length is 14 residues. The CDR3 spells CASSPPTGATEAFF. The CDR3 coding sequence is TGTGCCAGCAGCCCGCCGACAGGGGCCACTGAAGCTTTCTTT.

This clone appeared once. The CDR3 coding sequence is TGTGCCTGGAGTAGAGTAAACACTGAAGCTTTCTTT. This codes for CAWSRVNTEAFF. The V gene is TRBV30, the J gene TRBJ1-1; no firm D call. Germline V gives CDR1 GTSNPN, CDR2 SVGIG (reference sequence). Trimming took 2 bases from V and 2 from J, leaving 6 bases between them. The CDR3 contains 12 residues.